A single sample is the source of the 27 T cell receptor beta chains below, sequenced in a study of breast tumors, draining lymph nodes, adjacent tissues. Axillary draining lymph nodes of breast cancer patients supplied the node samples. TCRdb independently ran MiXCR on the multiplex PCR reads; one entry per CDR3 protein. The repertoire consists of about 180,000 distinct CDR3 sequences, with roughly 30% occurring once and the leading ten covering about 3.9%. The sequenced material came from axillary lymph node tissue. Receptors were obtained from a female donor with breast cancer. Some clones in this sample may be carry-over from other donors' samples.

Note on this clonotype: A much larger clone sits a single nucleotide away, making a read error possible. The chain recombines TRBV6-5 with TRBJ2-2, with no clear D. The CDR3 is 13 amino acids. Germline loops: CDR1 MNHEY, CDR2 SVGAGI. CDR3 protein: CASRNVHAGQLFF. Written as DNA, the CDR3 is TGTGCCAGCAGGAACGTGCATGCCGGGCAGCTGTTTTTT.

This CDR3 reads CASSYPTSGGSNEQFF. CDR3 sequence (DNA): TGTGCCAGCAGTTACCCCACTAGCGGGGGTTCCAATGAGCAGTTCTTC. The chain recombines TRBV6-2 or TRBV6-3 with TRBJ2-1, with 11 bases aligning to TRBD2. The CDR3 extends over 16 amino acids. Germline lookup yields CDR1 MNHEY and CDR2 SVGEGT. V was clipped by 2 bases and J by 6 bases; unmatched bases: 6.

This clonotype has a count of ten or more. This sequence joins TRBV5-1 and TRBJ1-5, with D unclear. The CDR3 totals 14 residues. Germline CDR1 is SGHRS and CDR2 is YFSETQ. The V gene lost 2 bases and the J gene lost 0 bases, with 6 bases spanning the gap. The CDR3: CASSLKGSNQPQHF. Here the CDR3 DNA reads TGCGCCAGCAGCTTAAAGGGTAGCAATCAGCCCCAGCATTTT.

This clonotype came up many times. The chain carries TRBV10-3 and TRBJ1-5; 7 positions match TRBD1. CDR3 size: 18 residues. After removal of 3 bases from V and 0 bases from J, the junction contained 11 bases not matched to a gene. Germline V gene data show CDR1 as ENHRY and CDR2 as SYGVKD. In DNA form, the CDR3 reads TGTGCCATCAGTGAAAGGTGGCAGGGGGTGGATAGCAATCAGCCCCAGCATTTT. It specifies CAISERWQGVDSNQPQHF.

The sample holds a few counts of this clonotype. This rearrangement joins TRBV5-1 to TRBJ2-5; 10 nucleotides line up with TRBD2. V lost 0 bases and J lost 2; bases outside the gene matches: 4. This CDR3 has 16 amino acids. Germline values: CDR1 SGHRS, CDR2 YFSETQ. The CDR3 loop is CASSLEVAGGQETQYF. CDR3 bases: TGCGCCAGCAGCTTGGAGGTAGCGGGGGGTCAAGAGACCCAGTACTTC.

This clonotype was picked up many times. The rearrangement links TRBV2 to TRBJ2-3, with 11 nucleotides matching TRBD1. The CDR3 is made up of 15 amino acids. V gave up 4 bases and J gave up 4 bases; unmatched junction bases: 4. Germline CDR1 SNHLY, CDR2 FYNNEI. Written as DNA, the CDR3 is TGTGCCAGCAGTGGGACAGGGGGCAGCGCAGATACGCAGTATTTT. Translation: CASSGTGGSADTQYF.

The chain couples TRBV2 to TRBJ2-1, with D possibly being TRBD1 (5 bases). This CDR3 has 18 residues. Between the trimmed V and J ends, which lost 5 bases and 0 bases, there was a span of 20 bases. Germline-derived CDR1 and CDR2 are SNHLY and FYNNEI. DNA of the CDR3: TGTGCCAGCAGTAATGACAAGGGGCTTAAGACCTCCTACAATGAGCAGTTCTTC. This gives the protein CASSNDKGLKTSYNEQFF.

This clonotype was detected ten times or more. This chain joins TRBV6-6 and TRBJ1-2; D might be TRBD1 (5 bases). The CDR3 is 16 residues long. Between the trimmed V and J ends, which lost 6 bases and 4 bases, there was a span of 21 bases. CDR1 is MNHNY, CDR2 SVGAGI, per germline (reference sequence). The CDR3 sequence: CASRKVSSRQPYGYTF. The CDR3 nucleotides are TGTGCCAGCAGAAAAGTCTCTTCGCGACAGCCCTATGGCTACACCTTC.

The CDR3 nucleotides are TGTGCCAGCAGCCGAACCGATAAGGGACAGTTGAACACTGAAGCTTTCTTT. Amino acids: CASSRTDKGQLNTEAFF. The J gene is TRBJ1-1, the V gene TRBV7-9; 7 bases fit TRBD1. Germline V gene lookup returns CDR1 SEHNR and CDR2 FQNEAQ (reference sequence). The CDR3 loop spans 17 amino acids. Trimming at V came to 5 bases and at J to 0 bases, leaving 12 bases not matched to a gene. The whole variable domain, remainder taken from reference TRBV7-9 and TRBJ1-1, is DTGVSQNPRHKITKRGQNVTFRCDPISEHNRLYWYRQTLGQGPEFLTYFQNEAQLEKSRLLSDRFSAERPKGSFSTLEIQRTEQGDSAMYLCASSRTDKGQLNTEAFFGQGTRLTVV.

This clonotype was counted at least ten times. The chain carries TRBV19 and TRBJ2-3; D uncertain. CDR3 length: 15 amino acids. The V gene's germline CDR1 is LNHDA and CDR2 SQIVND (reference sequence). V lost 3 bases and J 4 bases, leaving 14 bases between the germline ends. DNA of the CDR3: TGTGCCAGTAGTATTTGGGGATTGGAGCCAGATACGCAGTATTTT. It encodes CASSIWGLEPDTQYF.

This clonotype was found many times. The genes are TRBV20-1 and TRBJ2-2; TRBD2 matches 15 bases. The germline CDR1 and CDR2 sequences are DFQATT and SNEGSKA (reference sequence). The CDR3 length is 19 residues. V was clipped by 1 base and J by 3 bases; unmatched bases: 9. The CDR3: CSARVGTSGGPPHTGELFF. CDR3 coding DNA: TGCAGTGCTAGAGTGGGGACTAGCGGGGGGCCACCGCACACCGGGGAGCTGTTTTTT.

This clonotype was seen once. This may be a read error, as it is one base from a much larger clone. V and J are TRBV5-5 and TRBJ2-2; D is undetermined. Trimming removed 0 bases at V and 0 bases at J, with 9 bases between. This CDR3 has 16 residues. CDR1 and CDR2 (germline): SGHKS, YYEKEE (reference sequence). The CDR3 DNA reads as TGTGCCAGCAGCTTGGTTTCCATCTCGAACACCGGGGAGCTGTTTTTT. Amino acid sequence: CASSLVSISNTGELFF.

The sample holds a few counts of this clonotype. A read error may produce the germline difference seen at one junction end. J is TRBJ1-1 and V is TRBV7-9, with D hard to call. Germline V lookup: CDR1 SEHNR, CDR2 FQNEAQ (reference sequence). The CDR3 length is 11 residues. CDR3 in DNA: TGTGCCAGCAGATTAGCCGGGGAAGCTTTCTTT. Translating gives CASRLAGEAFF.

With regard to this clonotype: It may be a read error: a sequence one base away is much more abundant. This sequence joins TRBV6-5 and TRBJ2-2; TRBD2 might be the D (7 bases). The CDR3 runs 17 residues. In germline, CDR1 is MNHEY, CDR2 SVGAGI. The CDR3 DNA reads TGTGCCAGCAGACTACTCGGGGGGACAAAGAACGCCGGGGAGCTGTTTTTT. The encoded protein is CASRLLGGTKNAGELFF.

This clonotype has a handful of counts. J is TRBJ1-5 and V is TRBV6-2 or TRBV6-3; possibly TRBD1 for D (6 bases). The V gene lost 6 bases and the J gene lost 5 bases, with 17 bases spanning the gap. CDR1 and CDR2 from the germline V gene are MNHEY and SVGEGT. The CDR3 totals 15 residues. The CDR3 region is CASSSVTGNDQPQHF. CDR3 bases: TGTGCCAGCAGCTCGGTTACAGGGAACGATCAGCCCCAGCATTTT.

The genes are TRBV20-1 and TRBJ1-2; perhaps TRBD1 as D (5 bases). V was clipped by 1 base and J by 4 bases, with 13 bases between them. Germline V gives CDR1 DFQATT, CDR2 SNEGSKA (reference sequence). This CDR3 region has 14 residues. This CDR3 reads CSARAGRRPYGYTF. CDR3 sequence (DNA): TGCAGTGCTAGAGCGGGACGAAGGCCCTATGGCTACACCTTC.

This clonotype was recorded once. An end of the junction does not agree with germline; a read error may underlie this. The CDR3 sequence: CASSTNRAVSLMNTEAFF. CDR3 DNA sequence: TGTGCCAGTAGTACTAACAGGGCCGTATCACTCATGAACACTGAAGCTTTCTTT. The chain is built from TRBV10-1 and TRBJ1-1, with a weak D call TRBD1 (6 bases). The germline gives CDR1 WNHNN, CDR2 SYGVQD (reference sequence). The CDR3 is 18 amino acids.

Notes on this clonotype: The junction shows a germline mismatch at one end, possibly a read error. CDR3 nucleotide sequence: TGCGCCAGCAGCAGGACAGGGACCAATTCCCCCCTCCACTTT. It encodes CASSRTGTNSPLHF. This chain links TRBV5-1 with TRBJ1-6; 8 bases agree with TRBD1. Germline CDR1 and CDR2: SGHRS and YFSETQ. CDR3 length: 14 residues.

This clonotype was counted ten times or more. V is TRBV4-1 and J is TRBJ2-5; tentative D call: TRBD1 (6 bases). The ends were cut back, 6 bases at V and 2 bases at J, with 13 bases in the middle. Germline V gene sequence: CDR1 MGHRA, CDR2 YSYEKL. CDR3 length equals 14 residues. DNA for the CDR3: TGCGCCAGCAGATCAGGGGAAGGGCAAGAGACCCAGTACTTC. It translates to CASRSGEGQETQYF.

This clonotype was recorded many times. The rearrangement links TRBV18 to TRBJ2-7, with 7 nucleotides matching TRBD1. Germline V lookup: CDR1 KGHSH, CDR2 LQKENI. After removal of 3 bases from V and 2 bases from J, the junction contained 10 bases not matched to a gene. There are 16 residues in the CDR3. CDR3 amino acids: CASSPTGSRITYEQYF. The CDR3 coding sequence is TGTGCCAGCTCACCGACAGGGTCACGGATAACCTACGAGCAGTACTTC.

This clonotype was detected only a few times. This chain links TRBV11-2 with TRBJ1-1, with D unresolved. The CDR3 has 13 amino acids. V lost 1 base and J lost 4, with 7 bases in between. The V gene's germline CDR1 is SGHAT and CDR2 FQNNGV. CDR3 nucleotide sequence: TGTGCCAGCAGCTTAGGGGTGGGCACTGAAGCTTTCTTT. It yields the protein CASSLGVGTEAFF.

This clonotype was recorded a few times. This sequence joins TRBV4-1 and TRBJ2-1; 10 nucleotides agree with TRBD2. Germline V CDR1 and CDR2: MGHRA, YSYEKL. V lost 0 bases, J lost 2 bases, and 4 bases stayed unmatched. The CDR3 runs to 17 residues. CDR3 DNA: TGCGCCAGCAGCCAAGAAGCCGGACTAGCGGCCTACAATGAGCAGTTCTTC. It codes for CASSQEAGLAAYNEQFF.

At least ten counts were recorded for this clonotype. This chain links TRBV9 with TRBJ2-1; D possibly corresponds to TRBD1 (5 bases). This CDR3 comprises 15 residues. Germline V lookup: CDR1 SGDLS, CDR2 YYNGEE. The V end lost 0 bases, the J end lost 0 bases, and 7 bases lay between the germline ends. The CDR3 is CASSVDRSSYNEQFF. CDR3 nucleotide sequence: TGTGCCAGCAGCGTAGACAGGAGCTCCTACAATGAGCAGTTCTTC.

This clonotype has only one observation. This rearrangement joins TRBV24-1 to TRBJ1-2; D might be TRBD1 (5 bases). The CDR3 consists of 16 residues. Germline CDR1 and CDR2: KGHDR and SFDVKD. The germline V and J ends were trimmed by 5 bases and 2 bases, with 17 bases remaining between them. CDR3 loop: CATSAKGPGRNYGYTF. In DNA, the CDR3 is TGTGCCACCAGTGCGAAGGGGCCGGGGAGGAACTATGGCTACACCTTC.

On this clonotype: It is likely a read error, because the conserved phenylalanine at the end of the CDR3 is missing. The limits of the CDR3 on the DNA are not certain, so only TCRdb's listed CDR3 is given. This chain connects TRBV19 to TRBJ1-4; the table's D gene call, TRBD1, was not cross checked with the DNA. Inclusive of both ends, the CDR3 amounts to 11 amino acids. The V gene's germline CDR1 is LNHDA and CDR2 SQIVND (reference sequence). This CDR3 reads CASSISYGGFL.

This clonotype was observed many times. V and J are TRBV20-1 and TRBJ2-5; D is perhaps TRBD1 or TRBD2 (5 bases each). V lost 6 bases and J 5 bases, leaving 19 bases between the germline ends. This CDR3 spans 14 amino acids. Germline values: CDR1 DFQATT, CDR2 SNEGSKA (reference sequence). DNA of the CDR3: TGCAGTGCCAATAAGGGACGCGTATCGGAGACCCAGTACTTC. Translating it yields CSANKGRVSETQYF.

In its sample, this clonotype was seen many times. The chain recombines TRBV6-5 with TRBJ2-7; D is perhaps TRBD2 (6 bases). CDR3 length: 13 residues. Germline assignment: CDR1 MNHEY and CDR2 SVGAGI. V was cut by 7 bases and J by 3 bases, with 13 bases left in between. CDR3 coding DNA: TGTGCCAGCATCCGGGAGACATACTACGAGCAGTACTTC. Protein product: CASIRETYYEQYF.